Each of the 31 T cell receptor beta chains below was sequenced from the same sample in a study of regulatory T cells in long-lasting Graves disease. As for time point: persistent/refractory GD, antithyroid drugs over 5 years with positive TRAb. RNA from PBMCs was the source of the TCR library. TCR beta libraries were built with iRepertoire HTBI primers and Arm-PCR of CDR3 regions. TCRdb recomputed calls from the multiplex PCR reads with MiXCR, one row per CDR3 protein. The sample contains hundreds of thousands of distinct CDR3 sequences, more than 20% of which appear only once. The source was peripheral blood mononuclear cells (PBMCs), collected when the disease was refractory, from a patient treated with antithyroid drugs. Receptors were obtained from a female donor with Graves disease.

The chain uses TRBV13 and TRBJ2-5, with a possible D match to TRBD1 (5 bases). Between the trimmed V and J ends, which lost 4 bases and 4 bases, there was a span of 22 bases. CDR1 is PRHDT and CDR2 is FYEKMQ in the germline V gene (reference sequence). The CDR3 has 17 residues. The CDR3 loop reads CASSSPRMLAGRETQYF. DNA of the CDR3: TGTGCCAGCAGCTCACCCCGGATGTTGGCAGGGCGAGAGACCCAGTACTTC.

This clonotype was detected ten times or more. This chain uses TRBV28 with TRBJ1-1; D gene unclear. The germline gives CDR1 MDHEN, CDR2 SYDVKM. This CDR3 has 14 amino acids. V was pared by 8 bases and J by 6 bases, with 19 bases between. CDR3 nucleotide sequence: TGTGCCAGCTCCAAAGGGAGGGATTTCTCTGAAGCTTTCTTT. This sequence encodes CASSKGRDFSEAFF. Variable domain in full (rest from reference TRBV28 and TRBJ1-1): DVKVTQSSRYLVKRTGEKVFLECVQDMDHENMFWYRQDPGLGLRLIYFSYDVKMKEKGDIPEGYSVSREKKERFSLILESASTNQTSMYLCASSKGRDFSEAFFGQGTRLTVV.

The gene calls are TRBV5-6 and TRBJ1-1; maybe TRBD1 (6 bases). CDR3 length: 14 amino acids. Trimming took off 0 bases at V and 4 bases at J, with 10 bases between the two ends. From germline, CDR1 is SGHDT and CDR2 YYEEEE. CDR3 loop: CASSLVPGATEAFF. As DNA, the CDR3 is TGTGCCAGCAGCTTGGTTCCAGGGGCCACTGAAGCTTTCTTT.

This clonotype was recorded at least ten times. J is TRBJ1-5 and V is TRBV30; maybe TRBD1 (5 bases). Germline V gene lookup returns CDR1 GTSNPN and CDR2 SVGIG (reference sequence). Trimming cost V 1 base and J 5 bases, with 9 bases left between them. CDR3 size: 13 residues. DNA for the CDR3: TGTGCCTGGAGTGGGGCAGGGTATCAGCCCCAGCATTTT. Translation gives CAWSGAGYQPQHF.

This clonotype has a count of ten or more. The genes are TRBV14 and TRBJ1-1; D is uncertain. Germline values: CDR1 SGHDN, CDR2 FVKESK. This CDR3 is 14 amino acids long. Trimming left V 5 bases short and J 1 base short, with 11 bases between. This chain's CDR3 is CASSWHLPNTEAFF. The CDR3 DNA reads as TGTGCCAGCAGCTGGCATCTCCCGAACACTGAAGCTTTCTTT. Combining the CDR3 with reference TRBV14 and TRBJ1-1 gives the whole variable domain EAGVTQFPSHSVIEKGQTVTLRCDPISGHDNLYWYRRVMGKEIKFLLHFVKESKQDESGMPNNRFLAERTGGTYSTLKVQPAELEDSGVYFCASSWHLPNTEAFFGQGTRLTVV.

There are many counts of this clonotype. Its ends do not fully match the called genes, so a read error is possible. CDR3 in DNA: TGCAGCGTCGAAGGGACTAGCGGGGGGGAGCAGTACTTC. Translating gives CSVEGTSGGEQYF. This sequence joins TRBV29-1 and TRBJ2-7, with 15 positions matching TRBD2. Germline loops: CDR1 SQVTM, CDR2 ANQGSEA. CDR3 size: 13 residues.

About this clonotype itself: A clone one base away is much larger, so this may be a read error. The chain combines TRBV27 with TRBJ2-7; 8 bases are shared with TRBD2. The CDR3 length is 15 residues. Germline CDR1 is MNHEY and CDR2 is SMNVEV (reference sequence). In DNA form, the CDR3 reads TGTGCCAGCAGCCCCAAGCTAGCGGGTTCCTACGAGCAGTCCTTC. Translation gives CASSPKLAGSYEQSF.

The chain recombines TRBV4-1 with TRBJ2-7; D may be TRBD2 (5 bases). The ends were cut back, 1 base at V and 0 bases at J, with 10 bases in the middle. CDR1 and CDR2 (germline): MGHRA, YSYEKL. There are 15 residues in the CDR3. Written as DNA, the CDR3 is TGCGCCAGCAGCCAAGCGGGGATGAGCTCCTACGAGCAGTACTTC. It is translated as CASSQAGMSSYEQYF.

This clonotype has ten or more counts. The chain is built from TRBV4-1 and TRBJ1-2; tentatively, D is TRBD1 (5 bases). The CDR3 loop spans 14 amino acids. CDR1 and CDR2 from the germline V gene are MGHRA and YSYEKL. V lost 0 bases and J lost 4, with 9 bases in between. This CDR3 reads CASSQDDRVYGYTF. In nucleotides, the CDR3 is TGCGCCAGCAGCCAAGACGACAGAGTCTATGGCTACACCTTC.

The CDR3 DNA sequence: TGCGCCAGCAGCCTAGCCGGGACGGACTCCTACGAGCAGTACTTC. This encodes CASSLAGTDSYEQYF. The rearrangement uses TRBV5-1 and TRBJ2-7; D might be TRBD1 or TRBD2, each matching 5 bases. Trimming pared 4 bases from V and 0 bases from J, leaving 14 bases between. Germline CDR1 SGHRS, CDR2 YFSETQ. The CDR3 contains 15 residues.

This clonotype appeared many times. This rearrangement joins TRBV7-3 to TRBJ1-4; weak D call: TRBD1 (6 bases). V dropped 5 bases and J dropped 2 bases, with 15 bases sitting between them. This CDR3 spans 16 amino acids. Germline assignment: CDR1 SGHTA and CDR2 FQGTGA. The CDR3 bases are TGTGCCAGCAGCCCCCGTAACAGGGTTACTAATGAAAAACTGTTTTTT. It codes for CASSPRNRVTNEKLFF.

V is TRBV6-5 and J is TRBJ2-5; 11 bases agree with TRBD2. The CDR3 consists of 18 residues. V lost 2 bases, J lost 0 bases, and 8 bases stayed unmatched. The germline CDR1 and CDR2 sequences are MNHEY and SVGAGI. The CDR3 loop is CASSYAGGLAAYQETQYF. The CDR3, as DNA: TGTGCCAGCAGTTACGCGGGGGGACTAGCGGCCTACCAAGAGACCCAGTACTTC.

This clonotype was detected many times. The rearrangement uses TRBV10-3 and TRBJ1-4; 7 nucleotides align to TRBD1. This CDR3 has 14 residues. V gave up 6 bases and J gave up 8 bases; unmatched junction bases: 9. The germline CDR1 and CDR2 sequences are ENHRY and SYGVKD. CDR3 sequence reads: CAISLGGAGEKLFF. The CDR3 bases are TGTGCCATCAGCCTAGGGGGCGCGGGCGAAAAACTGTTTTTT.

The chain combines TRBV4-1 with TRBJ2-7; 7 bases line up with TRBD2. V shed 0 bases, J shed 7 bases, and the junction held 15 bases outside the gene matches. This CDR3 is 17 amino acids long. Per germline, CDR1 MGHRA and CDR2 YSYEKL. CDR3 DNA sequence: TGCGCCAGCAGCCAAGATCCCCCGGGAGGACTTCTAGAAGAGCAGTACTTC. It codes for CASSQDPPGGLLEEQYF.

The chain carries TRBV20-1 and TRBJ1-6, with a weak D call TRBD1 (5 bases). The CDR3 has 16 residues. The germline V and J ends were trimmed by 2 bases and 0 bases, with 11 bases remaining between them. Germline CDR1 DFQATT, CDR2 SNEGSKA (reference sequence). CDR3 in amino acids: CSARPGGSSYNSPLHF. CDR3 DNA sequence: TGCAGTGCTAGACCTGGGGGGAGCTCCTATAATTCACCCCTCCACTTT.

This clonotype appeared a few times. V usage is TRBV7-9 and J usage is TRBJ2-4; 11 bases align to TRBD2. V lost 5 bases and J lost 4; bases outside the gene matches: 16. Germline CDR1 reads SEHNR; CDR2 reads FQNEAQ (reference sequence). The CDR3 is 19 amino acids. The CDR3: CASSPGVATSGIWKNIQYF. The DNA for the CDR3 is TGTGCCAGCAGCCCCGGGGTTGCGACTAGCGGGATATGGAAAAACATTCAGTACTTC.

For this clonotype: A much larger clone differs by one base, so this may be a read error. The chain recombines TRBV25-1 with TRBJ2-7; D is possibly TRBD1 (6 bases). Germline V gives CDR1 MGHDK, CDR2 SYGVNS. This CDR3 spans 11 amino acids. Between the trimmed V and J ends, which lost 7 bases and 3 bases, there was a span of 7 bases. CDR3 DNA sequence: TGTGCCAGCAAGGACAGCTACGAGCAGTACTTC. Its translation is CASKDSYEQYF.

This clonotype appeared many times. The chain uses TRBV11-2 and TRBJ2-7; D possibly corresponds to TRBD2 (5 bases). The CDR3 totals 14 residues. Germline V gives CDR1 SGHAT, CDR2 FQNNGV. Trimming took off 6 bases at V and 2 bases at J, with 14 bases between the two ends. The CDR3 loop reads CASRKTGNPYEQYF. The CDR3 nucleotides read TGTGCCAGCAGGAAAACGGGGAACCCCTACGAGCAGTACTTC.

This clonotype was seen ten or more times. The genes are TRBV7-8 and TRBJ1-1, with 8 nucleotides matching TRBD1. Germline lookup yields CDR1 SGHVS and CDR2 FQNEAQ. J lost 3 bases, V lost 5 bases, and 8 bases had no gene match. The CDR3 loop spans 15 amino acids. Here the CDR3 reads CASSTPTGADTEAFF. Written as DNA, the CDR3 is TGTGCCAGCAGCACCCCGACAGGGGCCGACACTGAAGCTTTCTTT. Full variable domain (outside the CDR3, taken from reference TRBV7-8 and TRBJ1-1): GAGVSQSPRYKVAKRGQDVALRCDPISGHVSLFWYQQALGQGPEFLTYFQNEAQLDKSGLPSDRFFAERPEGSVSTLKIQRTQQEDSAVYLCASSTPTGADTEAFFGQGTRLTVV.

This clonotype appeared a few times. CDR3 in amino acids: CASSRDRSSYGYTF. The CDR3 bases are TGTGCCAGCAGCCGTGACAGGTCCAGCTATGGCTACACCTTC. This chain connects TRBV6-1 to TRBJ1-2; D perhaps matches TRBD1 (6 bases). Germline V lookup: CDR1 MNHNS, CDR2 SASEGT. There are 14 residues in the CDR3. Trimming removed 6 bases at V and 4 bases at J, with 15 bases between.

This clonotype was recorded at least ten times. This rearrangement joins TRBV12-3 or TRBV12-4 to TRBJ1-1; unclear D gene. V lost 2 bases, J lost 2 bases, and 12 bases lay in between. The CDR3 has 15 residues. CDR3 nucleotide sequence: TGTGCCAGCAGTTTAAGTCCGGGTTTTAACACTGAAGCTTTCTTT. Protein product: CASSLSPGFNTEAFF.

Turning to this clonotype: Possible read error: a much larger clone is one base away. The chain combines TRBV12-3 or TRBV12-4 with TRBJ1-4; possible D gene TRBD1, 5 bases. This CDR3 comprises 13 residues. CDR3 coding DNA: TGTGCCAGCAGTAGGGCGACAGTCGAAAAACTGTCTTTT. Translating it yields CASSRATVEKLSF.

The sample holds a few counts of this clonotype. This chain connects TRBV5-6 to TRBJ2-4; 9 bases are a match to TRBD2. The germline V gene has CDR1 SGHDT and CDR2 YYEEEE. V gave up 4 bases and J gave up 2 bases; unmatched junction bases: 7. This CDR3 is built from 16 residues. CDR3: CASSLLAGVSKNIQYF. CDR3 DNA: TGTGCCAGCAGCCTACTAGCGGGTGTTTCCAAAAACATTCAGTACTTC.

Notes on this clonotype: Since a much larger clone is just one base distant, this may be a read error. J is TRBJ2-6 and V is TRBV5-8; 8 nucleotides line up with TRBD1. Trimming at V came to 3 bases and at J to 3 bases, leaving 11 bases not matched to a gene. This CDR3 is built from 18 residues. Germline V CDR1 and CDR2: SGHTS, YDEGEE. CDR3 sequence (DNA): TGTGCCAGCAGCTACCCTATGGACAGGGCGCATGGGGCCAACGTCCTGACTTTC. Protein: CASSYPMDRAHGANVLTF.

This clonotype was seen ten or more times. The chain carries TRBV6-1 and TRBJ1-1; D is ambiguous. The CDR3 is made up of 11 amino acids. Trimming removed 8 bases from V and 4 bases from J, with 8 bases in between. The germline CDR1 and CDR2 sequences are MNHNS and SASEGT. The CDR3 DNA reads as TGTGCCAGCCCCCTGGGCACTGAAGCTTTCTTT. This translates into CASPLGTEAFF.

This clonotype has a handful of counts. V is TRBV18 and J is TRBJ1-1; D not resolved. V was clipped by 2 bases and J by 0 bases, with 16 bases between them. This CDR3 contains 17 residues. CDR1 and CDR2 (germline): KGHSH, LQKENI. The CDR3 spells CASSPDGVWQMNTEAFF. DNA of the CDR3: TGTGCCAGCTCACCAGATGGGGTCTGGCAGATGAACACTGAAGCTTTCTTT.

This chain joins TRBV18 and TRBJ2-5, with a weak D call TRBD2 (5 bases). Germline V gene lookup returns CDR1 KGHSH and CDR2 LQKENI. The CDR3 has 17 amino acids. Trimming took 1 base from V and 2 from J, leaving 17 bases between them. CDR3 residues: CASSPRAETGTQETQYF. The CDR3 coding sequence is TGTGCCAGCTCACCACGGGCTGAGACGGGAACACAAGAGACCCAGTACTTC.

The chain links TRBV28 to TRBJ2-3; 7 nucleotides align to TRBD2. V shed 10 bases and J 6 bases; nucleotides not matched to a gene: 13. The CDR3 loop spans 14 amino acids. Germline values: CDR1 MDHEN, CDR2 SYDVKM. CDR3 region: CATGGTPPADTQYF. The CDR3 bases are TGTGCCACCGGGGGGACTCCGCCGGCGGATACGCAGTATTTT.

This clonotype was counted many times. The J gene is TRBJ1-5, the V gene TRBV3-1; no clear D. The CDR3 covers 16 residues. Germline V gene sequence: CDR1 LGHDT, CDR2 YNNKEL (reference sequence). Trimming left V 0 bases short and J 0 bases short, with 9 bases between. The CDR3 here is CASSQEGSYSNQPQHF. DNA for the CDR3: TGTGCCAGCAGCCAAGAAGGAAGTTATAGCAATCAGCCCCAGCATTTT.

This clonotype was detected many times. The chain recombines TRBV28 with TRBJ2-5; D is perhaps TRBD2 (5 bases). The ends were cut back, 6 bases at V and 5 bases at J, with 22 bases in the middle. Germline assignment: CDR1 MDHEN and CDR2 SYDVKM. The CDR3 consists of 16 residues. Written as DNA, the CDR3 is TGTGCCAGCAGCGAAGTAAGGCGAGCGGCGCAGGAGACCCAGTACTTC. It translates to CASSEVRRAAQETQYF.

This clonotype has ten or more counts. The V gene is TRBV12-3 or TRBV12-4, the J gene TRBJ2-7; D is unclear. The CDR3 extends over 14 amino acids. Trimming took off 4 bases at V and 6 bases at J, with 16 bases between the two ends. In DNA form, the CDR3 reads TGTGCCAGCAGTTGGGTCGGCCTGAACAGCGAGCAGTACTTC. Protein: CASSWVGLNSEQYF.